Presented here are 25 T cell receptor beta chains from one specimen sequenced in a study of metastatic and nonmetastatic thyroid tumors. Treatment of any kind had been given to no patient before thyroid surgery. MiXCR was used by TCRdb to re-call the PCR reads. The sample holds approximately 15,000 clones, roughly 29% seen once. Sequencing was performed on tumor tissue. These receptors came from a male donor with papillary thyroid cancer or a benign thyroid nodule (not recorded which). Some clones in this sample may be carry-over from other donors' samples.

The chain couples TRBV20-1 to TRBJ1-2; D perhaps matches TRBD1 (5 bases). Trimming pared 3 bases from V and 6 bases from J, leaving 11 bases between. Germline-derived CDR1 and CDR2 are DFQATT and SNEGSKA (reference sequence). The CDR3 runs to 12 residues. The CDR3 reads CSASPPGHGYTF. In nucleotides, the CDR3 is TGCAGTGCTAGCCCCCCGGGACATGGCTACACCTTC.

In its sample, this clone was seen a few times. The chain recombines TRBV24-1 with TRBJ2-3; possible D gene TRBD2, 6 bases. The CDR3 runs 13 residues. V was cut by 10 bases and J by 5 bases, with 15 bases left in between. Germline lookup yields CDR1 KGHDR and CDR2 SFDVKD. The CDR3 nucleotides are TGTGCCACGCAGGGACTGGTCGGAGATACGCAGTATTTT. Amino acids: CATQGLVGDTQYF.

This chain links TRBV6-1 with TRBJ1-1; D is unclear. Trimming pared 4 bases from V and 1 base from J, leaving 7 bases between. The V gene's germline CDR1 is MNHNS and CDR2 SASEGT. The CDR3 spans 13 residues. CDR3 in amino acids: CASSVKENTEAFF. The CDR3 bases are TGTGCCAGCAGTGTGAAGGAGAACACTGAAGCTTTCTTT.

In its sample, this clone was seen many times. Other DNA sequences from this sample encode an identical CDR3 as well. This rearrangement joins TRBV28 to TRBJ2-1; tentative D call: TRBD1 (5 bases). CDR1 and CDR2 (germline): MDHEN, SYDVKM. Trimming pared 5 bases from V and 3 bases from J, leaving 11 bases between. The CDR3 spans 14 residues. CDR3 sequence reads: CASSLGRDYNEQFF. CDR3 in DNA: TGTGCCAGCAGTCTGGGCAGGGACTACAATGAGCAGTTCTTC.

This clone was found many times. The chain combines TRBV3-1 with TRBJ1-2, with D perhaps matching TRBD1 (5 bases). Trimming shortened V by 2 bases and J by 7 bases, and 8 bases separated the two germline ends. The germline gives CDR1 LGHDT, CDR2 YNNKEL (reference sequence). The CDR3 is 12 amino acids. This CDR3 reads CASSQQGGGYTF. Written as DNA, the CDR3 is TGTGCCAGCAGCCAACAGGGAGGTGGCTACACCTTC.

The CDR3 sequence: CASSPAGGTIEQFF. CDR3 nucleotide sequence: TGTGCCAGCTCACCGGCGGGAGGCACGATTGAGCAGTTCTTC. V is TRBV18 and J is TRBJ2-1; 8 bases are a match to TRBD2. The length of the CDR3 is 14 residues. The V segment lost 3 bases and the J segment 9 bases; nucleotides outside the gene matches: 7. Germline CDR1 and CDR2: KGHSH and LQKENI. Looking up the rest from reference TRBV18 and TRBJ2-1 gives the full variable domain: NAGVMQNPRHLVRRRGQEARLRCSPMKGHSHVYWYRQLPEEGLKFMVYLQKENIIDESGMPKERFSAEFPKEGPSILRIQQVVRGDSAAYFCASSPAGGTIEQFFGPGTRLTVL.

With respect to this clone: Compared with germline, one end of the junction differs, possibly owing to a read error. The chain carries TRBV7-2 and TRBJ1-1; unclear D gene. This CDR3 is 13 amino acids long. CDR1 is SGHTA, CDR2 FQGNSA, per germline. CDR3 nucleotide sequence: TGTGCTAGTAGCGTCCTTGAGGGCACTGAAGGTTTCTTT. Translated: CASSVLEGTEGFF.

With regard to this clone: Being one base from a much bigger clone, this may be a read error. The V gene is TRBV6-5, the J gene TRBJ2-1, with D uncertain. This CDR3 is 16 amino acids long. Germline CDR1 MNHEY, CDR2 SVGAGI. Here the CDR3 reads CASSYDATPSYSEQFF. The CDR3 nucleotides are TGTGCCAGCAGTTACGACGCGACCCCCTCCTACAGTGAGCAGTTCTTC.

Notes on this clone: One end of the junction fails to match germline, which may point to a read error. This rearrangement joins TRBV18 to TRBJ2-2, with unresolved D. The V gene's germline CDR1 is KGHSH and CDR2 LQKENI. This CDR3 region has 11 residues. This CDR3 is CARSRSGELFF. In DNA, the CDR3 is TGTGCCCGCTCACGGTCCGGGGAGCTGTTTTTT.

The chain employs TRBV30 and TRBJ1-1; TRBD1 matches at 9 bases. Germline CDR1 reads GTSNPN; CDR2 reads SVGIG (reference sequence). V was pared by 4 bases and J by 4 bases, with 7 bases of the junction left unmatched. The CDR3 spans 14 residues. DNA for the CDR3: TGTGCCTGGACTGAAACAGGGGGCGGCACTGAAGCTTTCTTT. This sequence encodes CAWTETGGGTEAFF.

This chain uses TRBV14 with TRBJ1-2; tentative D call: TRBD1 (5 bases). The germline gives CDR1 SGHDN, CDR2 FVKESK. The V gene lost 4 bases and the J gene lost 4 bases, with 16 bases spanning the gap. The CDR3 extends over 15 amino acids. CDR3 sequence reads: CASSPRGQGGYGYTF. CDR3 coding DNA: TGTGCCAGCAGCCCAAGGGGCCAGGGTGGCTATGGCTACACCTTC.

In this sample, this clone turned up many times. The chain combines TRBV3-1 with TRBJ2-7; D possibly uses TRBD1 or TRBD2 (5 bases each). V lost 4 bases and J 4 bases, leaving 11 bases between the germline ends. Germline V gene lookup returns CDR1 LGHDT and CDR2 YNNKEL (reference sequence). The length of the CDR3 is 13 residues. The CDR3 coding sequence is TGTGCCAGCAGCCCGGACACGGGATACGAGCAGTACTTC. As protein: CASSPDTGYEQYF.

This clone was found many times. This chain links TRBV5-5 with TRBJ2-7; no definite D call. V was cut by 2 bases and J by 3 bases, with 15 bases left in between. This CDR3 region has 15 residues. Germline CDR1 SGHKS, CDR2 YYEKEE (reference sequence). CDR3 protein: CASSFHRNSYYEQYF. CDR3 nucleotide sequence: TGTGCCAGCAGCTTCCACCGGAACAGCTACTACGAGCAGTACTTC.

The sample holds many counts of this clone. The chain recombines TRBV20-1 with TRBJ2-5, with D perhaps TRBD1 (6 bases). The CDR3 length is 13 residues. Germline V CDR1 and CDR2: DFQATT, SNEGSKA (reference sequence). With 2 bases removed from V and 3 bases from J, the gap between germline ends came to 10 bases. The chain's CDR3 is CSARSDRKETQYF. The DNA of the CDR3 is TGCAGTGCTAGATCCGACAGGAAAGAGACCCAGTACTTC.

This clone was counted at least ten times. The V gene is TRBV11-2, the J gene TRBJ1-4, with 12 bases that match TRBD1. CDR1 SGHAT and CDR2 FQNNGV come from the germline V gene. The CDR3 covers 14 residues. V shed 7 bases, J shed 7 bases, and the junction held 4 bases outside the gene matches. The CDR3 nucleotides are TGTGCCAGCACCCCGGGACAGGGGGCTGAAAAACTGTTTTTT. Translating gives CASTPGQGAEKLFF.

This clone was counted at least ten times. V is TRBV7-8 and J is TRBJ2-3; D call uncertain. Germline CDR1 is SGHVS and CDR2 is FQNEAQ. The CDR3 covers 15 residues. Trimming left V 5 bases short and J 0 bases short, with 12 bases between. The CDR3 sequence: CASSPLLTSTDTQYF. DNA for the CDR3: TGTGCCAGCAGCCCCCTTCTGACGAGCACAGATACGCAGTATTTT. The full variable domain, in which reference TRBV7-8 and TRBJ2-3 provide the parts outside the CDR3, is GAGVSQSPRYKVAKRGQDVALRCDPISGHVSLFWYQQALGQGPEFLTYFQNEAQLDKSGLPSDRFFAERPEGSVSTLKIQRTQQEDSAVYLCASSPLLTSTDTQYFGPGTRLTVL.

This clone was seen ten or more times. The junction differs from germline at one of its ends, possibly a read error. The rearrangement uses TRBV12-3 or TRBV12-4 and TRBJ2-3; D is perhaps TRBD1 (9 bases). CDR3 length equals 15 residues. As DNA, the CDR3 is TGTGCCAGCAGCTTAGCGGGACAGGGAACAGATACGCAGTATTTT. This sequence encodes CASSLAGQGTDTQYF.

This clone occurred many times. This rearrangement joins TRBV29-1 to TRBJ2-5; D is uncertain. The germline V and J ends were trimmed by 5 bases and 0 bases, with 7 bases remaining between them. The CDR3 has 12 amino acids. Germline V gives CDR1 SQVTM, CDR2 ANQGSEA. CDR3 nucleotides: TGCAGCGTTTTCGGGTACCAAGAGACCCAGTACTTC. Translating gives CSVFGYQETQYF.

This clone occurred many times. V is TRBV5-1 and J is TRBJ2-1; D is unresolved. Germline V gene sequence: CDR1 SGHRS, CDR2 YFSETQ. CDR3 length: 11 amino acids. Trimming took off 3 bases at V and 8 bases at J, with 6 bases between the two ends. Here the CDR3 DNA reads TGCGCCAGCAGCTCAGGACATGAGCAGTTCTTC. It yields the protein CASSSGHEQFF.

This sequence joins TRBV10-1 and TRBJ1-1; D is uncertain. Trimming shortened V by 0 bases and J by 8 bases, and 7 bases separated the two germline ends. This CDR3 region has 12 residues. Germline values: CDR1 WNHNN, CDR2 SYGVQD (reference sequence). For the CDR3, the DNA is TGCGCCAGCAGTGAGTCATTGACCGAAGCTTTCTTT. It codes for CASSESLTEAFF.

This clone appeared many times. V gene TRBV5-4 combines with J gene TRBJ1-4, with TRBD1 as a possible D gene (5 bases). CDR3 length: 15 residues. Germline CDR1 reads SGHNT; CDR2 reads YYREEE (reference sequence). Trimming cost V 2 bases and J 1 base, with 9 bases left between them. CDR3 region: CASSFFQGTNEKLFF. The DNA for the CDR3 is TGTGCCAGCAGCTTCTTTCAGGGAACTAATGAAAAACTGTTTTTT.

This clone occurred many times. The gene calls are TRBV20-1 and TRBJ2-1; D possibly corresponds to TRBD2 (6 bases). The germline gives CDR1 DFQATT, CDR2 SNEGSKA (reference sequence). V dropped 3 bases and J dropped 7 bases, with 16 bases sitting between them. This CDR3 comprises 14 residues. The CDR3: CSARGPAGLNEQFF. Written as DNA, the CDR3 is TGCAGTGCTAGGGGGCCTGCGGGGTTGAATGAGCAGTTCTTC.

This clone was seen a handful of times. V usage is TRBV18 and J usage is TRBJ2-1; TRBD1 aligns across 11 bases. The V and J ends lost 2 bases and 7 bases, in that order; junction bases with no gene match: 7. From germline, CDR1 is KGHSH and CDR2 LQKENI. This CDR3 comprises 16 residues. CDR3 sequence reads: CASSPFPGQGGNEQFF. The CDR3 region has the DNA TGTGCCAGCTCACCATTTCCGGGACAGGGGGGTAATGAGCAGTTCTTC.

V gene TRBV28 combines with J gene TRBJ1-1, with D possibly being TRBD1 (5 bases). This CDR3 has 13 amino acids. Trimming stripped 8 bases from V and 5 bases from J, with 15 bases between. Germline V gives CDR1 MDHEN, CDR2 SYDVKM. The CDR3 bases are TGTGCCAGCTCACCAGGGAGGGTGACTGAAGCTTTCTTT. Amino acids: CASSPGRVTEAFF. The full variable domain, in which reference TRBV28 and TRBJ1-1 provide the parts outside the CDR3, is DVKVTQSSRYLVKRTGEKVFLECVQDMDHENMFWYRQDPGLGLRLIYFSYDVKMKEKGDIPEGYSVSREKKERFSLILESASTNQTSMYLCASSPGRVTEAFFGQGTRLTVV.

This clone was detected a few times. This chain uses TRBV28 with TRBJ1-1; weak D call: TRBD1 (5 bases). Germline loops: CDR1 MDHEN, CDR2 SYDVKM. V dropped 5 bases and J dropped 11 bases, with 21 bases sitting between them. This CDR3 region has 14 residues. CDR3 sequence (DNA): TGTGCCAGCAGTATCGGGGCCATACCCCTGGGGGCTTTCTTT. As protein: CASSIGAIPLGAFF.